This T cell receptor beta chain was recovered during a study of CD8 T cells in Susac syndrome. A quantity of about 0.5 to 1 ug RNA underwent reverse transcription using random hexamers. TCRdb reanalysed the immunoSEQ multiplex PCR reads using MiXCR and keeps one entry per CDR3 protein. The sample includes some 190,000 distinct CDR3 sequences, roughly 93% of them seen just once. This CDR3 has 15 amino acids. V lost 4 bases, J lost 13 bases, and 25 bases lay in between. Germline assignment: CDR1 GTSNPN and CDR2 SVGIG (reference sequence). The sequenced sample consisted of CD4+ T cells from PBMCs. The receptor comes from a human donor with Susac syndrome. The chain has TRBV30 and TRBJ1-4; D not certain. For the CDR3, the DNA is TGTGCCTGGACCCTGGGAGGATCCGGGTCCGGAGGACTGTTTTTT. This sequence encodes CAWTLGGSGSGGLFF.